These 17 T cell receptor beta chains came from one sample sequenced in a study of beta chain features in type 1 diabetes. The authors reverse transcribed all of the isolated RNA, so sequencing captured expressed TCRB transcripts. TCRdb's table, derived via immunoSEQ multiplex PCR, lists solely in-frame clones and lacks some. Among 850,000 to 900,000 clones listed, under 20% were seen once. The sample consisted of naive CD4+ T cells from blood. The receptors were sampled from a woman younger than 35 in good health.

This chain uses TRBV28 with TRBJ1-4, with 7 bases identical to TRBD1. After removal of 2 bases from V and 8 bases from J, the junction contained 2 bases not matched to a gene. Germline CDR1 reads MDHEN; CDR2 reads SYDVKM. This CDR3 has 13 amino acids. The CDR3 sequence is CASSLPGGEKLFF. CDR3 nucleotide sequence: TGTGCCAGCAGTTTACCAGGGGGGGAAAAACTGTTTTTT.

This clone occurred a few times. The chain joins TRBV6-6 to TRBJ2-1; 8 bases line up with TRBD1. The V and J ends lost 6 bases and 8 bases, in that order; junction bases with no gene match: 6. This CDR3 comprises 13 residues. Germline V lookup: CDR1 MNHNY, CDR2 SVGAGI (reference sequence). The CDR3 region has the DNA TGTGCCAGCAGGCGGACAGGGATCGATGAGCAGTTCTTC. Translation: CASRRTGIDEQFF.

The V and J genes are TRBV5-4 and TRBJ2-3; D is unclear. The CDR3 is 13 amino acids. Deletions cut 3 bases from V and 5 bases from J, with 10 bases between. CDR1 and CDR2 from the germline V gene are SGHNT and YYREEE (reference sequence). The CDR3 loop reads CASSYRDGDTQYF. CDR3 DNA sequence: TGTGCCAGCAGCTACCGTGACGGAGATACGCAGTATTTT. Full variable domain (rest looked up from reference TRBV5-4 and TRBJ2-3): ETGVTQSPTHLIKTRGQQVTLRCSSQSGHNTVSWYQQALGQGPQFIFQYYREEENGRGNFPPRFSGLQFPNYSSELNVNALELDDSALYLCASSYRDGDTQYFGPGTRLTVL.

The chain carries TRBV9 and TRBJ2-7, with TRBD1 matching over 7 bases. J gave up 2 bases and V 4 bases, and 6 bases lay outside the gene matches. CDR1 is SGDLS and CDR2 is YYNGEE in the germline V gene. This CDR3 is built from 14 residues. The CDR3 region has the DNA TGTGCCAGCAGCTCAGACAGGGCCCCCTACGAGCAGTACTTC. Its translation: CASSSDRAPYEQYF.

This clone has only a few counts. This chain's CDR3 is CASSSYTGGIGTEAFF. The DNA of the CDR3 is TGTGCCAGCAGTTCATATACAGGGGGAATAGGCACTGAAGCTTTCTTT. The chain employs TRBV27 and TRBJ1-1; 8 nucleotides line up with TRBD1. Germline loops: CDR1 MNHEY, CDR2 SMNVEV (reference sequence). V gave up 4 bases and J gave up 4 bases; unmatched junction bases: 11. The CDR3 sequence is 16 residues long.

This clone was observed a few times. V and J are TRBV7-2 and TRBJ2-3, with 7 bases fitting TRBD2. From germline, CDR1 is SGHTA and CDR2 FQGNSA. CDR3 length: 15 amino acids. V shed 3 bases, J shed 4 bases, and the junction held 7 bases outside the gene matches. DNA for the CDR3: TGTGCCAGCAGCTTTAGCGGGCCTGGGGCAGATACGCAGTATTTT. Translation: CASSFSGPGADTQYF.

This clone was observed a few times. V gene TRBV19 combines with J gene TRBJ2-1, with unresolved D. V lost 3 bases to trimming and J lost 1 base, with 10 bases between them. The CDR3 runs 15 residues. Germline CDR1 is LNHDA and CDR2 is SQIVND (reference sequence). CDR3 residues: CASSISLESYNEQFF. CDR3 nucleotide sequence: TGTGCCAGTAGTATCAGCCTAGAATCCTACAATGAGCAGTTCTTC.

This chain joins TRBV7-6 and TRBJ1-3; a weak D match, TRBD1 (5 bases). In germline, CDR1 is SGHVS, CDR2 FNYEAQ. Trimming cost V 1 base and J 0 bases, with 16 bases left between them. This CDR3 is built from 18 residues. CDR3 amino acids: CASSLVASHRISGNTIYF. Here the CDR3 DNA reads TGTGCCAGCAGCTTAGTAGCCTCGCACAGGATCTCTGGAAACACCATATATTTT.

This clone was detected only a few times. At the DNA level, this CDR3 is encoded by other sequences in the same sample as well. The V and J genes are TRBV28 and TRBJ2-3, with 10 bases fitting TRBD1. Germline lookup yields CDR1 MDHEN and CDR2 SYDVKM. Trimming removed 5 bases from V and 1 base from J; junction bases left unmatched: 3. The CDR3 runs 15 residues. Written as DNA, the CDR3 is TGTGCCAGCAGTAGGACAGGGGGACGCACAGATACGCAGTATTTT. This codes for CASSRTGGRTDTQYF.

This rearrangement joins TRBV6-4 to TRBJ1-1; 7 bases fit TRBD1. V was pared by 6 bases and J by 5 bases, with 6 bases of the junction left unmatched. The CDR3 contains 13 residues. Germline-derived CDR1 and CDR2 are MRHNA and SNTAGT. CDR3 nucleotides: TGTGCCAGCAGCGAACAGGGGCAGACTGAAGCTTTCTTT. Protein sequence: CASSEQGQTEAFF.

This clone came up a few times. The V call is TRBV6-5, the J call TRBJ1-4; D remains ambiguous. Germline V gene data show CDR1 as MNHEY and CDR2 as SVGAGI. This CDR3 has 14 residues. Trimming pared 5 bases from V and 3 bases from J, leaving 10 bases between. The CDR3 DNA reads as TGTGCCAGCAGTGAAGGTCTGGCTAATGAAAAACTGTTTTTT. Translated, it gives CASSEGLANEKLFF.

The chain combines TRBV7-9 with TRBJ2-1; no clear D. There are 13 residues in the CDR3. Trimming removed 5 bases at V and 4 bases at J, with 9 bases between. Per the germline V gene, CDR1 is SEHNR and CDR2 is FQNEAQ (reference sequence). CDR3: CASSRGGYNEQFF. CDR3 nucleotides: TGTGCCAGCAGCCGCGGCGGTTACAATGAGCAGTTCTTC.

The J gene is TRBJ2-3, the V gene TRBV20-1; unclear D gene. The CDR3 runs 11 residues. Germline V gives CDR1 DFQATT, CDR2 SNEGSKA (reference sequence). V was clipped by 6 bases and J by 4 bases, with 8 bases between them. The CDR3 spells CSADRADTQYF. DNA of the CDR3: TGCAGTGCCGATCGAGCAGATACGCAGTATTTT.

This clone has a handful of counts. V and J are TRBV10-2 and TRBJ2-5; the D is unclear. The germline CDR1 and CDR2 sequences are WSHSY and SAAADI. V was pared by 4 bases and J by 5 bases, with 5 bases between. The CDR3 covers 11 residues. CDR3 protein: CASSGWETQYF. The CDR3 region has the DNA TGCGCCAGCAGTGGGTGGGAGACCCAGTACTTC.

This clone showed up just a few times. This sequence joins TRBV6-6 and TRBJ1-1; 7 nucleotides line up with TRBD1. This CDR3 region has 13 residues. The V gene's germline CDR1 is MNHNY and CDR2 SVGAGI (reference sequence). J was trimmed by 4 bases and V by 4 bases; bases with no gene match: 3. The CDR3 loop reads CASSLPGGTEAFF. The CDR3 DNA sequence: TGTGCCAGCAGTTTACCAGGGGGCACTGAAGCTTTCTTT.

This clone was seen a few times. The V call is TRBV7-9, the J call TRBJ2-7; 7 bases fit TRBD1. The J segment lost 0 bases and the V segment lost 2 bases, leaving 4 bases of the junction unmatched. There are 15 residues in the CDR3. Germline V gives CDR1 SEHNR, CDR2 FQNEAQ (reference sequence). The chain's CDR3 is CASSLSTGPSYEQYF. The CDR3 DNA reads as TGTGCCAGCAGCTTATCGACAGGGCCCTCCTACGAGCAGTACTTC.

The genes are TRBV10-1 and TRBJ2-1; weak D call: TRBD1 (6 bases). This CDR3 contains 15 residues. Germline CDR1 WNHNN, CDR2 SYGVQD (reference sequence). Trimming removed 9 bases from V and 3 bases from J, with 18 bases in between. The CDR3 loop is CARNEITGFYNEQFF. CDR3 DNA: TGCGCCAGAAATGAAATAACAGGGTTCTACAATGAGCAGTTCTTC.